A single sample gave rise to the 27 T cell receptor beta chains below, sequenced in a study of spatial heterogeneity in lung cancer. The time point denotes: sample taken at primary tumor resection. In TCRdb, the 5' RACE reads were re-called with MiXCR into one record per CDR3 protein. The repertoire holds approximately 39,000 distinct CDR3 sequences, roughly 7.2% seen once, with 29% in the top ten. The sequencing here drew on PBMCs, taken at surgery. Receptor source: a female donor with early-stage non-small cell lung cancer.

This clonotype has a count of ten or more. The V gene is TRBV11-2, the J gene TRBJ2-3; 8 nucleotides line up with TRBD2. The CDR3 is 16 amino acids. Looked up from germline, CDR1 is SGHAT and CDR2 is FQNNGV. Trimming removed 7 bases from V and 4 bases from J; junction bases left unmatched: 13. The CDR3 nucleotides read TGTGCCAGCACCCCATCGGGACTAGATGGGGCAGATACGCAGTATTTT. This gives the protein CASTPSGLDGADTQYF.

DNA of the CDR3: TGTGCCAGCAGTTTAGCCCCCGGGACAGGGGGTGACACTGAAGCTTTCTTT. Protein sequence: CASSLAPGTGGDTEAFF. The chain couples TRBV28 to TRBJ1-1; 11 bases fit TRBD1. This CDR3 has 17 residues. Germline CDR1 is MDHEN and CDR2 is SYDVKM. Trimming cost V 2 bases and J 3 bases; bases outside gene matches: 8. The variable domain in full, completed from reference TRBV28 and TRBJ1-1, reads DVKVTQSSRYLVKRTGEKVFLECVQDMDHENMFWYRQDPGLGLRLIYFSYDVKMKEKGDIPEGYSVSREKKERFSLILESASTNQTSMYLCASSLAPGTGGDTEAFFGQGTRLTVV.

This clonotype was seen a few times. The rearrangement links TRBV2 to TRBJ2-4; D might be TRBD1 (5 bases). The V end was cut by 5 bases, the J end by 5 bases, with 16 bases between. The germline V gene encodes CDR1 SNHLY and CDR2 FYNNEI. CDR3 length: 15 residues. The CDR3 DNA is TGTGCCAGCAGTCAGCACAGGCCACGGGAAAACATTCAGTACTTC. As protein: CASSQHRPRENIQYF.

This clonotype was counted many times. The chain recombines TRBV3-1 with TRBJ2-4; TRBD2 agrees at 14 bases. The CDR3 has 16 amino acids. Germline CDR1 and CDR2: LGHDT and YNNKEL (reference sequence). The V gene end was trimmed by 1 base and the J gene end by 7 bases; junction bases not matched to a gene: 3. This CDR3 is CASSQGGTSGSNIQYF. The CDR3 DNA is TGTGCCAGCAGCCAAGGCGGGACTAGCGGGAGTAACATTCAGTACTTC. The variable domain in full, completed from reference TRBV3-1 and TRBJ2-4, reads DTAVSQTPKYLVTQMGNDKSIKCEQNLGHDTMYWYKQDSKKFLKIMFSYNNKELIINETVPNRFSPKSPDKAHLNLHINSLELGDSAVYFCASSQGGTSGSNIQYFGAGTRLSVL.

This sequence joins TRBV6-2 or TRBV6-3 and TRBJ1-5, with D perhaps matching TRBD1 (5 bases). In germline, CDR1 is MNHEY, CDR2 SVGEGT. CDR3 length: 14 residues. V lost 7 bases and J 5 bases, leaving 15 bases between the germline ends. The CDR3 DNA follows: TGTGCCAGCACCCCGAAGGGGTACGATCAGCCCCAGCATTTT. This codes for CASTPKGYDQPQHF.

This clonotype was found many times. The V and J genes are TRBV27 and TRBJ2-3; the D gene is possibly TRBD1 (6 bases). The CDR3 sequence is 16 residues long. Trimming left V 2 bases short and J 3 bases short, with 15 bases between. Germline V gives CDR1 MNHEY, CDR2 SMNVEV (reference sequence). The CDR3 nucleotides read TGTGCCAGCAGTTTAGAAACAGGGTTAGGGACAGATACGCAGTATTTT. Protein sequence: CASSLETGLGTDTQYF.

The sample holds many counts of this clonotype. The J gene is TRBJ1-6, the V gene TRBV7-3, with TRBD1 as a possible D gene (5 bases). The CDR3 spans 14 residues. Germline V gene data show CDR1 as SGHTA and CDR2 as FQGTGA. The V end was cut by 3 bases, the J end by 7 bases, with 10 bases between. CDR3 in amino acids: CASSLLGGNSPLHF. The CDR3 nucleotides read TGTGCCAGCAGCTTGCTGGGGGGAAATTCACCCCTCCACTTT.

This clonotype turned up a few times. V and J are TRBV7-2 and TRBJ2-5; D uncertain. V was shortened by 3 bases and J by 2 bases, with 10 bases between the two germline ends. Germline V lookup: CDR1 SGHTA, CDR2 FQGNSA. This CDR3 has 14 amino acids. The CDR3, as DNA: TGTGCCAGCAGCTTGGTCGGTGTTCAAGAGACCCAGTACTTC. It specifies CASSLVGVQETQYF.

Concerning this clonotype itself: Since a much larger clone is just one base distant, this may be a read error. Lacking the conserved final phenylalanine or tryptophan, this CDR3 likely reflects a read error. The chain couples TRBV7-2 to TRBJ1-5; TRBD1 aligns across 7 bases. Trimming took 5 bases from V and 7 from J; bases not matched to a gene: 5. The germline gives CDR1 SGHTA, CDR2 FQGNSA. The CDR3 extends over 13 amino acids. The CDR3 region is CASSGQALQPQHL. CDR3 nucleotide sequence: TGTGCCAGCAGCGGACAGGCCTTACAGCCCCAGCATCTT.

This clonotype was detected ten times or more. The chain has TRBV14 and TRBJ2-2; TRBD2 matches at 7 bases. This CDR3 comprises 17 residues. J was trimmed by 1 base and V by 1 base; bases with no gene match: 6. CDR1 and CDR2 (germline): SGHDN, FVKESK. The CDR3 DNA is TGTGCCAGCAGCCAAGGGCCGGAGCGGGGGAACACCGGGGAGCTGTTTTTT. Encoded protein: CASSQGPERGNTGELFF.

For this clonotype: This may stem from a read error, because a much larger clone lies one nucleotide away. This is likely a read error, given that the CDR3 carries no conserved phenylalanine or tryptophan at its end. V gene TRBV20-1 combines with J gene TRBJ2-4; no definite D call. V was cut by 6 bases and J by 0 bases, with 9 bases left in between. The length of the CDR3 is 13 residues. Germline CDR1 and CDR2: DFQATT and SNEGSKA (reference sequence). In DNA form, the CDR3 reads TGCAGTGCCACAGCCCTAGCCAAAAACATTCAGTACTTA. Amino acids: CSATALAKNIQYL.

This clonotype was detected many times. The V and J genes are TRBV7-2 and TRBJ2-7; 9 bases align to TRBD1. CDR3 length equals 14 residues. Per germline, CDR1 SGHTA and CDR2 FQGNSA. V dropped 1 base and J dropped 7; count of bases not matched to a gene: 5. The CDR3 DNA reads as TGTGCCAGCAGCTTAGGGGGGACAGGGTTAGAGCAGTACTTC. Translated, it gives CASSLGGTGLEQYF. The full variable domain, rest sourced from reference TRBV7-2 and TRBJ2-7, is GAGVSQSPSNKVTEKGKDVELRCDPISGHTALYWYRQSLGQGLEFLIYFQGNSAPDKSGLPSDRFSAERTGGSVSTLTIQRTQQEDSAVYLCASSLGGTGLEQYFGPGTRLTVT.

This clonotype showed up many times. The V call is TRBV30, the J call TRBJ2-2; TRBD1 is a possible D gene (7 bases). The V end lost 5 bases, the J end lost 0 bases, and 16 bases lay between the germline ends. The CDR3 extends over 16 amino acids. CDR1 is GTSNPN, CDR2 SVGIG, per germline (reference sequence). CDR3 sequence (DNA): TGTGCCTGGGTTAGGGGGGACAGATCGAACACCGGGGAGCTGTTTTTT. This encodes CAWVRGDRSNTGELFF.

This clonotype was seen repeatedly, ten times or more. The chain links TRBV27 to TRBJ1-1; tentatively, D is TRBD1 (6 bases). The CDR3 loop spans 14 amino acids. V lost 4 bases and J lost 0, with 9 bases in between. Germline V gene data show CDR1 as MNHEY and CDR2 as SMNVEV (reference sequence). CDR3 DNA sequence: TGTGCCAGCAGTTCCGGGGGCCTGAACACTGAAGCTTTCTTT. This sequence encodes CASSSGGLNTEAFF.

The chain employs TRBV20-1 and TRBJ1-2, with D maybe TRBD1 (5 bases). Germline CDR1 is DFQATT and CDR2 is SNEGSKA (reference sequence). Trimming left V 1 base short and J 5 bases short, with 14 bases between. This CDR3 spans 14 amino acids. The CDR3 loop reads CSARGGLAVYGYTF. The CDR3, as DNA: TGCAGTGCTAGAGGGGGGTTAGCGGTATATGGCTACACCTTC.

This rearrangement joins TRBV28 to TRBJ2-2, with D unclear. The germline CDR1 and CDR2 sequences are MDHEN and SYDVKM. The CDR3 loop spans 16 amino acids. The V end lost 5 bases, the J end lost 2 bases, and 15 bases lay between the germline ends. DNA of the CDR3: TGTGCCAGCAGTCCAACGACTGCTTTCAACACCGGGGAGCTGTTTTTT. It translates to CASSPTTAFNTGELFF.

By share, this clonotype counts as medium-sized. The chain has TRBV4-3 and TRBJ2-7; a weak D match, TRBD2 (5 bases). The CDR3 contains 14 residues. V dropped 5 bases and J dropped 0 bases, with 11 bases sitting between them. CDR1 LGHNA and CDR2 YSLEER come from the germline V gene. The CDR3, as DNA: TGCGCCAGCAGCTCGGAGGTCTACTCCTACGAGCAGTACTTC. It translates to CASSSEVYSYEQYF.

This clonotype was seen ten or more times. The chain employs TRBV29-1 and TRBJ2-5; 9 positions agree with TRBD2. The CDR3 runs 12 residues. V lost 7 bases and J lost 5; bases outside the gene matches: 5. Germline lookup yields CDR1 SQVTM and CDR2 ANQGSEA. The CDR3 is CSAASGEETQYF. CDR3 bases: TGCAGCGCAGCTAGCGGGGAGGAGACCCAGTACTTC.

This clonotype was counted ten times or more. The chain is built from TRBV7-2 and TRBJ2-5; D not resolved. V lost 3 bases and J 7 bases, leaving 6 bases between the germline ends. The germline CDR1 and CDR2 sequences are SGHTA and FQGNSA. The CDR3 spans 11 residues. The CDR3 protein is CASSLYGTQYF. CDR3 nucleotides: TGTGCCAGCAGCTTGTACGGGACCCAGTACTTC. The whole variable domain, filled in from reference TRBV7-2 and TRBJ2-5, reads GAGVSQSPSNKVTEKGKDVELRCDPISGHTALYWYRQSLGQGLEFLIYFQGNSAPDKSGLPSDRFSAERTGGSVSTLTIQRTQQEDSAVYLCASSLYGTQYFGPGTRLLVL.

The table lists this clonotype with many counts. The chain links TRBV5-5 to TRBJ2-2; TRBD1 matches 7 bases. V lost 3 bases to trimming and J lost 1 base; unmatched junction nucleotides: 6. The length of the CDR3 is 16 residues. CDR1 and CDR2 (germline): SGHKS, YYEKEE (reference sequence). The CDR3 here is CASSYLTGKNTGELFF. In DNA, the CDR3 is TGTGCCAGCAGCTATCTGACAGGGAAGAACACCGGGGAGCTGTTTTTT.

This clonotype was seen only a few times. This sequence joins TRBV12-3 or TRBV12-4 and TRBJ2-2, with a weak D call TRBD2 (6 bases). The CDR3 is made up of 14 amino acids. The V end was cut by 9 bases, the J end by 5 bases, with 16 bases between. CDR3 sequence: CASPSRGETGELFF. The CDR3 bases are TGTGCCAGTCCCTCGCGGGGTGAGACCGGGGAGCTGTTTTTT.

This clonotype has just a few counts. The chain employs TRBV20-1 and TRBJ2-7, with 11 nucleotides matching TRBD2. This CDR3 comprises 15 residues. Trimming cost V 3 bases and J 0 bases; bases outside gene matches: 4. Per germline, CDR1 DFQATT and CDR2 SNEGSKA (reference sequence). The CDR3 sequence is CSASDTSGGSYEQYF. The CDR3 DNA follows: TGCAGTGCTAGCGACACTAGCGGGGGCTCCTACGAGCAGTACTTC.

This clonotype was observed many times. The chain combines TRBV5-8 with TRBJ1-2, with D perhaps TRBD1 (6 bases). The germline gives CDR1 SGHTS, CDR2 YDEGEE. Trimming shortened V by 7 bases and J by 4 bases, and 17 bases separated the two germline ends. The CDR3 extends over 14 amino acids. The CDR3 loop is CASRATGRSYGYTF. The CDR3 DNA is TGTGCCAGCCGCGCCACAGGGCGCTCCTATGGCTACACCTTC.

Ten or more counts support this clonotype. The chain employs TRBV5-1 and TRBJ2-7; 11 positions agree with TRBD1. This CDR3 is 14 amino acids long. Germline V CDR1 and CDR2: SGHRS, YFSETQ. Trimming took 5 bases from V and 3 from J; bases not matched to a gene: 4. In nucleotides, the CDR3 is TGCGCCAGCAGACCCGGGACAGGGGGCTACGAGCAGTACTTC. This translates into CASRPGTGGYEQYF.

This clonotype was counted ten times or more. The chain has TRBV6-6 and TRBJ2-3; D is ambiguous. CDR3 length equals 14 residues. Trimming left V 0 bases short and J 6 bases short, with 10 bases between. The germline CDR1 and CDR2 sequences are MNHNY and SVGAGI (reference sequence). The CDR3 reads CASSYSTLPDTQYF. As DNA, the CDR3 is TGTGCCAGCAGTTACTCGACGCTCCCCGATACGCAGTATTTT.

This clonotype was observed a few times. V and J are TRBV5-4 and TRBJ1-6, with TRBD1 matching over 10 bases. The CDR3 has 14 residues. Trimming removed 0 bases from V and 9 bases from J; junction bases left unmatched: 0. Germline V gene sequence: CDR1 SGHNT, CDR2 YYREEE (reference sequence). CDR3 region: CASSLGTGGSPLHF. The CDR3, as DNA: TGTGCCAGCAGCTTGGGGACAGGGGGTTCACCCCTCCACTTT.

This clonotype was seen many times. The chain couples TRBV18 to TRBJ1-1; maybe TRBD1 (6 bases). V was pared by 6 bases and J by 7 bases, with 15 bases between. Germline V CDR1 and CDR2: KGHSH, LQKENI. CDR3 size: 13 residues. The CDR3 bases are TGTGCCAGCTCGCCCCGACAGGTTCTTGAAGCTTTCTTT. As protein: CASSPRQVLEAFF.